The clone carrying this T cell receptor beta chain has just a few counts. 13 Jbeta primers and 60 Vbeta primers were used for the PCR. TCRdb's copy holds only in-frame clones and misses some; the assay was immunoSEQ multiplex PCR. There are under 150,000 clones in the sample; approximately 80% occur only once, and over 8.5% lies in the top ten. The sample is drawn from a study of cytomegalovirus exposure and HLA in healthy donors. The V gene's germline CDR1 is SGHVT and CDR2 SQSDAQ. The trim removed 1 base at V and 7 bases at J, leaving 2 bases unmatched. CDR3 size: 13 residues. The genes are TRBV7-4 and TRBJ2-3; TRBD2 matches at 7 bases. Sequencing used PBMCs. This TCR was recovered from a woman aged 45-59 years in good health and CMV-seropositive. The CDR3 spells CASSLGGGHTQYF. In nucleotides, the CDR3 is TGTGCCAGCAGCTTAGGGGGGGGTCATACGCAGTATTTT.